The rows below give T cell receptor beta chains drawn from one sample of a study of identical twins. In TCRdb, the 5' RACE reads were re-called with MiXCR into one record per CDR3 protein. Here the sample spans more than 650,000 distinct CDR3 sequences, roughly 6.2% being singletons. Material for sequencing was naive T cells sorted from blood. Receptor source: a man in his late teens or twenties in good health. Both conserved end residues are part of each CDR3. The D gene is left open where the match is weak. Where a row states a size, it is once, few, many or the class of an expanded clone; other rows omit it.

d_call	clone_size	v_call	j_call	cdr3_nt	cdr3_aa
TRBD2	many	TRBV27	TRBJ2-1	TGTGCCAGCAGTTTCTTGGTGACCGGGACTACCTACAATGAGCAGTTCTTC	CASSFLVTGTTYNEQFF
TRBD2	many	TRBV12-3/TRBV12-4	TRBJ2-3	TGTGCCAGCACACCGGGACTAGCGGTCCCAGATACGCAGTATTTT	CASTPGLAVPDTQYF
-	-	TRBV15	TRBJ2-3	TGTGCCACCAGCAGAGACCGATCGGGGGATACGCAGTATTTT	CATSRDRSGDTQYF
-	many	TRBV4-1	TRBJ2-5	TGTGCCAGCAGCCAAGATTCGGAGACCCAGTACTTC	CASSQDSETQYF
-	-	TRBV30	TRBJ1-1	TGTGCCTGGAGTGTACGAGGATTAGCGGCTTTCTTT	CAWSVRGLAAFF
-	-	TRBV10-3	TRBJ2-7	TGTGCCATCAGAAATCGGGGCAGGTCCTACGAGCAGTACTTC	CAIRNRGRSYEQYF
TRBD2	many	TRBV7-9	TRBJ2-3	TGTGCCAGCAGCACTCCGACTAGCGGGGATACAGATACGCAGTATTTT	CASSTPTSGDTDTQYF
-	many	TRBV12-3/TRBV12-4	TRBJ2-1	TGTGCCAGCAGTACTCGGGACTGGACGATTTCCTCCTACAATGAGCAGTTCTTC	CASSTRDWTISSYNEQFF
TRBD2	few	TRBV11-2	TRBJ2-1	TGTGCCAGCAGCTTAGATCGCCTAGCGGGATCCAATGAGCAGTTCTTC	CASSLDRLAGSNEQFF
-	-	TRBV7-8	TRBJ2-3	TGTGCCAGCAATTTCGGCGGTGGCACAGATACGCAGTATTTT	CASNFGGGTDTQYF
-	many	TRBV20-1	TRBJ2-5	TGCAGTGCTGGGGGGCCGCGGGAGCGTACCAGGGAAGAGACCCAGTACTTC	CSAGGPRERTREETQYF
-	-	TRBV18	TRBJ2-5	TGTGCCAGCTCACCAGAGGGGCGGCTTGGAGAGACCCAGTACTTC	CASSPEGRLGETQYF
TRBD2	many	TRBV20-1	TRBJ2-5	TGCAGTGCAAGGACTAGCGGGGAAGAGACCCAGTACTTC	CSARTSGEETQYF
-	many	TRBV11-2	TRBJ1-3	TGTGCCAGCAGCTTGTACTCAGGGCTAAGGGCCTCTGGAAACACCATATATTTT	CASSLYSGLRASGNTIYF
-	many	TRBV21-1	TRBJ2-1	TGTGCCAGCAGCAGCCGGAGGACCCAAAAAACAAATGAGCAGTTCTTC	CASSSRRTQKTNEQFF
-	many	TRBV7-9	TRBJ2-2	TGTGCCAGCAGCTTACCCCACGCCGGGGAGCTGTTTTTT	CASSLPHAGELFF
-	many	TRBV27	TRBJ2-3	TGTGCCAGCAGTTTAACGGCAGCAGATACGCAGTATTTT	CASSLTAADTQYF
-	few	TRBV7-6	TRBJ2-3	TGTGCCAGCAGCCCAGGGGGCGGGAGAGGAGATACGCAGTATTTT	CASSPGGGRGDTQYF
-	-	TRBV14	TRBJ1-1	TGTGCCAGCAGCCAAGTTTTTGGGTTGGGCACTGAAGCTTTCTTT	CASSQVFGLGTEAFF
-	many	TRBV12-3/TRBV12-4	TRBJ2-5	TGTGCCAGCAGTTTAGGGGAAGCGGAGACCCAGTACTTC	CASSLGEAETQYF
-	-	TRBV5-1	TRBJ2-3	TGCGCCTGCAGCTTGGGTCCTAGGTCACCAGATACGCAGTATTTT	CACSLGPRSPDTQYF
TRBD2	-	TRBV29-1	TRBJ2-2	TGCAGCGGAAGACTAGCGGGAGGTCCCGGGGAGCTGTTTTTT	CSGRLAGGPGELFF
-	-	TRBV25-1	TRBJ2-2	TGTGCCAGCAGTGAATCCCAGGGGTTCACCGGGGAGCTGTTTTTT	CASSESQGFTGELFF
-	many	TRBV5-4	TRBJ2-1	TGTGCCAGCAGTGGGGAACCGGCGGAAAATGAGCAGTTCTTC	CASSGEPAENEQFF
-	many	TRBV9	TRBJ1-2	TGTGCCAGCAGCGTGACAGCTACCTCTAACTATGGCTACACCTTC	CASSVTATSNYGYTF
TRBD1	many	TRBV5-1	TRBJ2-7	TGCGCCAGCGCCGGGACAGGGCTTCCCTACGAGCAGTACTTC	CASAGTGLPYEQYF
TRBD1	many	TRBV5-1	TRBJ2-7	TGCGCCAGCAGCCTACTAGGACAGGGGGGAATCTACGAGCAGTACTTC	CASSLLGQGGIYEQYF
-	many	TRBV20-1	TRBJ2-7	TGCAGTGCTAGGGAGTCCTACGAGCAGTACTTC	CSARESYEQYF
TRBD1	few	TRBV24-1	TRBJ2-5	TGTGCCACCAGTGATTCCGGGACAGGGTTCGGGGAGACCCAGTACTTC	CATSDSGTGFGETQYF
-	-	TRBV28	TRBJ2-7	TGTGCCAGCAGGTCACAGAGCTACGAGCAGTACTTC	CASRSQSYEQYF
-	many	TRBV5-1	TRBJ1-1	TGCGCCAGCAGCGCATTTCCCAGCAAGAACACTGAAGCTTTCTTT	CASSAFPSKNTEAFF
TRBD2	few	TRBV4-2	TRBJ2-7	TGTGCCAGCAGCCAAGTCCAACTAGCGGAGCCCTACGAGCAGTACTTC	CASSQVQLAEPYEQYF
-	-	TRBV7-2	TRBJ2-3	TGTGCCAGCAGTTTCTCTCCCCACGGTGGAGATACGCAGTATTTT	CASSFSPHGGDTQYF
-	many	TRBV7-2	TRBJ2-1	TGTGCCAGCAGCTTATCGACAGGTCTGTACAATGAGCAGTTCTTC	CASSLSTGLYNEQFF
-	-	TRBV5-1	TRBJ1-1	TGCGCCAGCAGATCGGACAGAGCGAACACTGAAGCTTTCTTT	CASRSDRANTEAFF
TRBD1	many	TRBV7-9	TRBJ2-5	TGTGCCAGCAGCCCAAGGGACAGGGGTCGGGAGACCCAGTACTTC	CASSPRDRGRETQYF
TRBD2	-	TRBV7-9	TRBJ2-1	TGTGCCAGCAGCCACCCTGTTGGGACAGCTAGCGGGAGCTCCTACAATGAGCAGTTCTTC	CASSHPVGTASGSSYNEQFF
-	many	TRBV10-3	TRBJ2-6	TGTGCCATCAGTGCCACAGCGCGGTCTCTCGGGGCCAACGTCCTGACTTTC	CAISATARSLGANVLTF
-	many	TRBV29-1	TRBJ2-3	TGCAGCGCGTCCTCTCCTGGCCTCACAGATACGCAGTATTTT	CSASSPGLTDTQYF
-	many	TRBV28	TRBJ2-7	TGTGCCAGCAGGAACCTACGATACGAGCAGTACTTC	CASRNLRYEQYF